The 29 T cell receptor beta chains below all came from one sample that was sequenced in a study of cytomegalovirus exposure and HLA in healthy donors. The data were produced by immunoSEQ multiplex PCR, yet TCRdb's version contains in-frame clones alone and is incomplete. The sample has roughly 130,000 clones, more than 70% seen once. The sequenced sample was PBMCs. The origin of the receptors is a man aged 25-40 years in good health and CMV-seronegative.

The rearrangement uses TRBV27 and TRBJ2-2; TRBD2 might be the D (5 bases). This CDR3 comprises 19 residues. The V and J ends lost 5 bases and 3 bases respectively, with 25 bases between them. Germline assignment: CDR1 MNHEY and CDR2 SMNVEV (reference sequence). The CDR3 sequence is CASSHLPKRGQEDTGELFF. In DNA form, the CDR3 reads TGTGCCAGCAGTCATCTCCCAAAACGGGGTCAGGAGGACACCGGGGAGCTGTTTTTT.

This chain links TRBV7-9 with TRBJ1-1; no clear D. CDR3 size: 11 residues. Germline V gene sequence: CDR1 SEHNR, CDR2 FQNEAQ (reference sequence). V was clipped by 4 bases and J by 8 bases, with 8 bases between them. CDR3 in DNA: TGTGCCAGCAGCTCTCAGGTAGAAGCTTTCTTT. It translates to CASSSQVEAFF.

The CDR3 loop reads CASSSVVGGPQETQYF. The CDR3 bases are TGTGCCAGCAGCTCCGTGGTTGGAGGGCCTCAAGAGACCCAGTACTTC. This sequence joins TRBV11-2 and TRBJ2-5; tentatively, D is TRBD2 (6 bases). The V gene's germline CDR1 is SGHAT and CDR2 FQNNGV. Trimming shortened V by 4 bases and J by 2 bases, and 17 bases separated the two germline ends. The CDR3 totals 16 residues.

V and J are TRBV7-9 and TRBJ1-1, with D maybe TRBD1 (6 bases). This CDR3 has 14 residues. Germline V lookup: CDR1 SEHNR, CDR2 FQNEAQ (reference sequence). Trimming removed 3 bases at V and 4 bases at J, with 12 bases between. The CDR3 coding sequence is TGTGCCAGCAGCTTCGGACAGCCGAGCACTGAAGCTTTCTTT. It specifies CASSFGQPSTEAFF.

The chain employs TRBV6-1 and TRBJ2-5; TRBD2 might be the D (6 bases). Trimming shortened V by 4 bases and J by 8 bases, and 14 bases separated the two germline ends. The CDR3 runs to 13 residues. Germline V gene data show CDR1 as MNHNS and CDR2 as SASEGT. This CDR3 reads CASSAPGLPTQYF. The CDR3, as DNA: TGTGCCAGCAGTGCCCCGGGACTTCCTACCCAGTACTTC.

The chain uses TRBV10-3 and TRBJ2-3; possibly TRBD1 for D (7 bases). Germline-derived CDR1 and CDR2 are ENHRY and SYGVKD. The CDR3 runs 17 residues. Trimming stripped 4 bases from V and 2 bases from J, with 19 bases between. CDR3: CAISGRGGGGYTDTQYF. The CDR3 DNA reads TGTGCCATCAGTGGCCGGGGCGGAGGGGGCTACACAGATACGCAGTATTTT.

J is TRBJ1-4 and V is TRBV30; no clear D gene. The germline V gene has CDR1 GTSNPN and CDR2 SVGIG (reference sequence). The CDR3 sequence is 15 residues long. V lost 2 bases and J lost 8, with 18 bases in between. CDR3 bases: TGTGCCTGGAGTCCCCACCCCGTCTGGGCGGAAAAACTGTTTTTT. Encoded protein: CAWSPHPVWAEKLFF.

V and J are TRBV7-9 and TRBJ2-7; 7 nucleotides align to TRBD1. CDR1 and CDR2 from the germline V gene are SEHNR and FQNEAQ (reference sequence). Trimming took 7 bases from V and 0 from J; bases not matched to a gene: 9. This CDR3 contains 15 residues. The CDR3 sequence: CASTKSTGSSYEQYF. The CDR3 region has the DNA TGTGCCAGCACCAAATCGACAGGGAGCTCCTACGAGCAGTACTTC.

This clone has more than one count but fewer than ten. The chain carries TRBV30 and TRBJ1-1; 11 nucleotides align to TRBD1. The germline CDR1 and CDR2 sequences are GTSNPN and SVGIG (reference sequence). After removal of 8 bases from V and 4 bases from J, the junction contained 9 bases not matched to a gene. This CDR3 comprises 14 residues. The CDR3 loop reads CAARHGTGGTEAFF. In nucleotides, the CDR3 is TGTGCCGCACGGCACGGGACAGGGGGCACTGAAGCTTTCTTT.

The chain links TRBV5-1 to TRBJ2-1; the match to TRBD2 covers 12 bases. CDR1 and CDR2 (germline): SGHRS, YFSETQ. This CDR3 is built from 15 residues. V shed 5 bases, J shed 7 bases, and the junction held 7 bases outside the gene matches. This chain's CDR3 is CASRDGTSGRNEQFF. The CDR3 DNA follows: TGCGCCAGCAGGGATGGGACTAGCGGGCGAAATGAGCAGTTCTTC.

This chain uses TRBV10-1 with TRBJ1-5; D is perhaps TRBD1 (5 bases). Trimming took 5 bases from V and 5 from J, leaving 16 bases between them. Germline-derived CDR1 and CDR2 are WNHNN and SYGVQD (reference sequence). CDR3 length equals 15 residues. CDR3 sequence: CASSLGGAVDQPQHF. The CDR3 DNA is TGCGCCAGCAGTCTCGGAGGGGCGGTGGATCAGCCCCAGCATTTT.

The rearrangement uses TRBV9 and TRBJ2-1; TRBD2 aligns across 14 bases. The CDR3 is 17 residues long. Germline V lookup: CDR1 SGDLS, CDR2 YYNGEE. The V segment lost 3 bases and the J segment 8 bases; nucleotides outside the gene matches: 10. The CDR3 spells CASSAAGTSGSWDEQFF. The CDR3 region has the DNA TGTGCCAGCAGCGCGGCCGGGACTAGCGGGAGTTGGGATGAGCAGTTCTTC.

CDR3 coding DNA: TGTGCCAGCAGCTTATCCCCACAGGGCCCAGATACGCAGTATTTT. Amino acid sequence: CASSLSPQGPDTQYF. The V and J genes are TRBV11-2 and TRBJ2-3; TRBD1 might be the D (6 bases). The CDR3 extends over 15 amino acids. V lost 2 bases and J lost 4, with 13 bases in between. Germline CDR1 SGHAT, CDR2 FQNNGV.

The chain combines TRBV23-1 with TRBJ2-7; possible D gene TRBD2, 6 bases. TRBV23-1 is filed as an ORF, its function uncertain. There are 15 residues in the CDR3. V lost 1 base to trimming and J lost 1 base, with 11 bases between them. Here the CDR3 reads CASSQCGNKSYEQYF. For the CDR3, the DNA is TGCGCCAGCAGTCAATGCGGGAATAAATCCTACGAGCAGTACTTC.

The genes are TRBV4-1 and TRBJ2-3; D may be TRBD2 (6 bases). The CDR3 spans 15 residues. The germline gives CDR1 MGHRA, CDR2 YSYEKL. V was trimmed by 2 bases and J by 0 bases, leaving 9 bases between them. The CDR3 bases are TGCGCCAGCAGCCAATTAGGAGGGAGCACAGATACGCAGTATTTT. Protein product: CASSQLGGSTDTQYF.

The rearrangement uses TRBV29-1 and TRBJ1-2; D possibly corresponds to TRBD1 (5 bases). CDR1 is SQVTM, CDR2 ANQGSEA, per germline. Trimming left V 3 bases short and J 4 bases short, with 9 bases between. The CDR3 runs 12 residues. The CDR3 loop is CSVEQGGYGYTF. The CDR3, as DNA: TGCAGCGTTGAGCAGGGAGGCTATGGCTACACCTTC.

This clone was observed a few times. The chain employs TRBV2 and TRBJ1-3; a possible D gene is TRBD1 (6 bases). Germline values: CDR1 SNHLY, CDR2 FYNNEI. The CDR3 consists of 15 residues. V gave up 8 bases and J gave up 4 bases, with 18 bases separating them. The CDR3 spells CASGGGTSSGNTIYF. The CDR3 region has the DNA TGTGCCAGCGGGGGGGGGACATCTTCCGGAAACACCATATATTTT. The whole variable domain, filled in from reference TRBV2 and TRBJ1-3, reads EPEVTQTPSHQVTQMGQEVILRCVPISNHLYFYWYRQILGQKVEFLVSFYNNEISEKSEIFDDQFSVERPDGSNFTLKIRSTKLEDSAMYFCASGGGTSSGNTIYFGEGSWLTVV.

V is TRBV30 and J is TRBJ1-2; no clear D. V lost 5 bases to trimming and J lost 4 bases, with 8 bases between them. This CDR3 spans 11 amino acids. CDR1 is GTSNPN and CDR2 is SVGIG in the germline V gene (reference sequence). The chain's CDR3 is CAWGQSYGYTF. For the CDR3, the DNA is TGTGCCTGGGGCCAGTCCTATGGCTACACCTTC.

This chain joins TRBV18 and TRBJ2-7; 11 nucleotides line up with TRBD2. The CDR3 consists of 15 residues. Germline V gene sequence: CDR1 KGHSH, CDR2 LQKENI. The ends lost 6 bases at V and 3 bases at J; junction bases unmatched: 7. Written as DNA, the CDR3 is TGTGCCAGCTCGCGGGAGACTAGCGGGAACTACGAGCAGTACTTC. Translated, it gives CASSRETSGNYEQYF.

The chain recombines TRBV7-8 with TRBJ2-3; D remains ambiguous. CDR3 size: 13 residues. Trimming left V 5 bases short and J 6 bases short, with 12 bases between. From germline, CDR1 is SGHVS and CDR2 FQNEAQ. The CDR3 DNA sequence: TGTGCCAGCAGCCTCCCACCCCGGGATACGCAGTATTTT. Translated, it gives CASSLPPRDTQYF.

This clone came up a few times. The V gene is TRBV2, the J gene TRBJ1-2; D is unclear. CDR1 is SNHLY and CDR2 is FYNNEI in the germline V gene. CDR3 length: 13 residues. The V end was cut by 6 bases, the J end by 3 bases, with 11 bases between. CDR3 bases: TGTGCCAGCAGCGCCGGGAAGTACTATGGCTACACCTTC. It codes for CASSAGKYYGYTF.

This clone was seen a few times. The CDR3 nucleotides are TGTGCCAGCAGCTTAGTGAGGGACAGGGGGCACGAGCAGTACTTC. This translates into CASSLVRDRGHEQYF. The chain has TRBV7-2 and TRBJ2-7, with 12 positions matching TRBD1. The germline CDR1 and CDR2 sequences are SGHTA and FQGNSA. V lost 1 base to trimming and J lost 5 bases; unmatched junction nucleotides: 3. The CDR3 totals 15 residues.

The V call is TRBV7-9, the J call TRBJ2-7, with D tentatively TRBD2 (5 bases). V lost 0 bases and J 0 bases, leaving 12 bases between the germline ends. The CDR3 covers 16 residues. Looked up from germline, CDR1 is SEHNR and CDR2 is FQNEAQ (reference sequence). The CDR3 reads CASSLAFDYLSYEQYF. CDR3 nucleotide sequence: TGTGCCAGCAGCTTAGCGTTCGACTACCTCTCCTACGAGCAGTACTTC.

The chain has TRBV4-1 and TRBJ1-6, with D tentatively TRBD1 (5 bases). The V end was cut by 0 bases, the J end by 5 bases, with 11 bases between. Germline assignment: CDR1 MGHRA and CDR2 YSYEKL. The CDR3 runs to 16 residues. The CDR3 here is CASSQDPGRNNSPLHF. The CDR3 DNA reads TGCGCCAGCAGCCAAGATCCAGGGAGGAATAATTCACCCCTCCACTTT.

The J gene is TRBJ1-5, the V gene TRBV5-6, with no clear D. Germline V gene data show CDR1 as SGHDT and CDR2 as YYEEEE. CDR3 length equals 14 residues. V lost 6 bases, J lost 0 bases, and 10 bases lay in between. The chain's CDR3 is CASNSLNSNQPQHF. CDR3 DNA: TGTGCCAGCAACTCCTTAAATAGCAATCAGCCCCAGCATTTT. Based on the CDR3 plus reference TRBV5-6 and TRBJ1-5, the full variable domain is DAGVTQSPTHLIKTRGQQVTLRCSPKSGHDTVSWYQQALGQGPQFIFQYYEEEERQRGNFPDRFSGHQFPNYSSELNVNALLLGDSALYLCASNSLNSNQPQHFGDGTRLSIL.

In DNA form, the CDR3 reads TGCAGCGTCCGAGAGACAGGGCTGGGCGAGCAGTACTTC. Protein product: CSVRETGLGEQYF. The chain has TRBV29-1 and TRBJ2-7, with TRBD1 matching 7 bases. Germline V gives CDR1 SQVTM, CDR2 ANQGSEA. V shed 6 bases and J 6 bases; nucleotides not matched to a gene: 11. This CDR3 is 13 amino acids long.

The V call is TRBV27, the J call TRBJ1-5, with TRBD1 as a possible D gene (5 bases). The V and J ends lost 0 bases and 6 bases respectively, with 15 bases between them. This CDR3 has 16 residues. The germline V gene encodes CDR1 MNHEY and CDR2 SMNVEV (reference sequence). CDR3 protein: CASSLSSRPGFQPQHF. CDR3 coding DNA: TGTGCCAGCAGTTTATCTTCCCGACCAGGGTTTCAGCCCCAGCATTTT.

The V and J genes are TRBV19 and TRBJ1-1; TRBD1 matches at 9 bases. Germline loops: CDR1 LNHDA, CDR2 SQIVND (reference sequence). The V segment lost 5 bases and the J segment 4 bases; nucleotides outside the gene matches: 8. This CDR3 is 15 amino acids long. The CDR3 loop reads CASSLGTGSITEAFF. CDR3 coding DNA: TGTGCCAGTAGTTTGGGGACAGGGAGCATCACTGAAGCTTTCTTT.

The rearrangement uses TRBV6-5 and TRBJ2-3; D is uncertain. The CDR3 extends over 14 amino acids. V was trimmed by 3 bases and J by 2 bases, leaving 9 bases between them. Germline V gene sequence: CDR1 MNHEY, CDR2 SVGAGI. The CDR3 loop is CASSYIVNTDTQYF. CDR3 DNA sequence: TGTGCCAGCAGTTATATCGTTAACACAGATACGCAGTATTTT.